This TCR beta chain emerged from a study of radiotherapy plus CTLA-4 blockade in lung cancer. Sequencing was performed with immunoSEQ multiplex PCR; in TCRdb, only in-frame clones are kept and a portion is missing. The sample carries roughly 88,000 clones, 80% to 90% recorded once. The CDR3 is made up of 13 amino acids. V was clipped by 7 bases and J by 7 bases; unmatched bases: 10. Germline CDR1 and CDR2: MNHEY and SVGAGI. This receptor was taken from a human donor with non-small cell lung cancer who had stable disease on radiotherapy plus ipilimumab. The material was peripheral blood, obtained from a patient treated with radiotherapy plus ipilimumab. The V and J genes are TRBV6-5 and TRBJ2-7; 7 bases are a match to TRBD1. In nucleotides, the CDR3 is TGTGCCAGCACAAAAGAAGGGGGCTTGGAGCAGTACTTC. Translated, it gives CASTKEGGLEQYF.